What follows are 19 T cell receptor beta chains derived from one specimen sequenced in a study of T cells after yellow fever vaccination. MiXCR was run by TCRdb on the 5' RACE reads, yielding one entry per CDR3 protein. Of some 350,000 distinct CDR3 sequences in the sample, about 6.2% are singletons; the top ten hold 15%. The sample consisted of PBMCs, taken 5 days after the yellow fever booster vaccination. The source of these receptors is a young man who received the YFV17D yellow fever vaccine.

In DNA form, the CDR3 reads TGTGCCAGCACCCCCATCCAGGTGAGCTCCTACAATGAGCAGTTCTTC. Translating it yields CASTPIQVSSYNEQFF. V is TRBV27 and J is TRBJ2-1; D is uncertain. V was cut by 7 bases and J by 0 bases, with 16 bases left in between. The CDR3 totals 16 residues. Germline loops: CDR1 MNHEY, CDR2 SMNVEV (reference sequence).

This clonotype was seen more than once but under ten times. The chain uses TRBV13 and TRBJ2-3; 8 bases are shared with TRBD1. The CDR3 has 14 residues. From germline, CDR1 is PRHDT and CDR2 FYEKMQ (reference sequence). V shed 7 bases and J 6 bases; nucleotides not matched to a gene: 9. As DNA, the CDR3 is TGTGCCAGCACCAAACGGACAGGGTACGATACGCAGTATTTT. It yields the protein CASTKRTGYDTQYF.

The table lists this clonotype with many counts. Compared with germline, one end of the junction differs, possibly owing to a read error. This chain joins TRBV7-6 and TRBJ2-7, with unresolved D. The CDR3 extends over 13 amino acids. Germline CDR1 and CDR2: SGHVS and FNYEAQ. The CDR3 sequence is CASSLGPSYEQYF. CDR3 nucleotides: TGTGCCAGCAGTTTAGGCCCGTCCTACGAGCAGTACTTC.

This clonotype was picked up many times. The J gene is TRBJ2-3, the V gene TRBV5-1; possible D gene TRBD1, 7 bases. The CDR3 length is 14 residues. The germline CDR1 and CDR2 sequences are SGHRS and YFSETQ. V was pared by 4 bases and J by 6 bases, with 15 bases between. CDR3: CASSGGGKGDTQYF. CDR3 DNA sequence: TGCGCCAGCAGCGGAGGGGGCAAGGGGGATACGCAGTATTTT.

The V call is TRBV7-2, the J call TRBJ2-3; perhaps D is TRBD1 or TRBD2 (5 bases each). Trimming shortened V by 7 bases and J by 4 bases, and 24 bases separated the two germline ends. Germline-derived CDR1 and CDR2 are SGHTA and FQGNSA. There are 17 residues in the CDR3. The CDR3 DNA sequence: TGTGCCAGCATCTCCCCCGGGACCCGTTTTAGGTCAGATACGCAGTATTTT. It is translated as CASISPGTRFRSDTQYF. Combining the CDR3 with reference TRBV7-2 and TRBJ2-3 gives the whole variable domain GAGVSQSPSNKVTEKGKDVELRCDPISGHTALYWYRQSLGQGLEFLIYFQGNSAPDKSGLPSDRFSAERTGGSVSTLTIQRTQQEDSAVYLCASISPGTRFRSDTQYFGPGTRLTVL.

This rearrangement joins TRBV20-1 to TRBJ2-6, with D unresolved. The CDR3 is 12 amino acids. V gave up 5 bases and J gave up 3 bases, with 5 bases separating them. The germline V gene has CDR1 DFQATT and CDR2 SNEGSKA (reference sequence). CDR3 region: CSAAHGANVLTF. The CDR3 nucleotides are TGCAGTGCTGCCCATGGGGCCAACGTCCTGACTTTC.

There are a few counts of this clonotype. The J gene is TRBJ2-1, the V gene TRBV5-1; TRBD2 aligns across 8 bases. This CDR3 spans 16 amino acids. Unmatched junction bases numbered 11, after V lost 0 bases and J lost 9 bases. Germline V gene sequence: CDR1 SGHRS, CDR2 YFSETQ. The CDR3 DNA reads as TGCGCCAGCAGCTTGGGGAGCGGGAGAGGGTTCGTTGAGCAGTTCTTC. Its protein is CASSLGSGRGFVEQFF.

This clonotype was seen ten or more times. V usage is TRBV28 and J usage is TRBJ2-7, with D tentatively TRBD1 (6 bases). V lost 6 bases and J 4 bases, leaving 13 bases between the germline ends. The CDR3 runs 13 residues. Looked up from germline, CDR1 is MDHEN and CDR2 is SYDVKM. The CDR3 nucleotides read TGTGCCAGCAGGTCAGGGGAAGGGTACGAGCAGTACTTC. Translated, it gives CASRSGEGYEQYF.

The V gene is TRBV20-1, the J gene TRBJ2-3; 7 bases match TRBD2. CDR1 and CDR2 from the germline V gene are DFQATT and SNEGSKA (reference sequence). This CDR3 region has 18 residues. The V segment lost 0 bases and the J segment 5 bases; nucleotides outside the gene matches: 17. This CDR3 reads CSARDPSWAGEPRDTQYF. The CDR3 coding sequence is TGCAGTGCTAGAGATCCCAGCTGGGCGGGAGAACCGCGAGATACGCAGTATTTT.

J is TRBJ2-3 and V is TRBV27, with D possibly being TRBD2 (5 bases). V lost 2 bases, J lost 4 bases, and 10 bases lay in between. This CDR3 has 14 amino acids. The germline V gene has CDR1 MNHEY and CDR2 SMNVEV (reference sequence). CDR3 region: CASSLGWRADTQYF. The CDR3 region has the DNA TGTGCCAGCAGTTTAGGATGGCGGGCAGATACGCAGTATTTT.

This sequence joins TRBV5-1 and TRBJ2-3; D assignment may be TRBD1 or TRBD2 (5 bases each). The V end was cut by 4 bases, the J end by 4 bases, with 19 bases between. Germline V gene data show CDR1 as SGHRS and CDR2 as YFSETQ. The CDR3 loop spans 16 amino acids. The DNA of the CDR3 is TGCGCCAGCAGCGCGAACCACGGTGGGGGAGCAGATACGCAGTATTTT. Protein sequence: CASSANHGGGADTQYF.

The chain has TRBV6-2 or TRBV6-3 and TRBJ1-6; TRBD1 matches 9 bases. Germline CDR1 is MNHEY and CDR2 is SVGEGT. The CDR3 totals 15 residues. V trimming: 6 bases; J trimming: 7 bases; junction bases outside the gene matches: 7. CDR3 bases: TGTGCCAGCAGCCCAACGACAGGGGGGAATTCACCCCTCCACTTT. Translated, it gives CASSPTTGGNSPLHF.

This clonotype was found many times. V and J are TRBV29-1 and TRBJ2-1; tentatively, D is TRBD1 (5 bases). CDR3 length: 13 residues. Germline CDR1 reads SQVTM; CDR2 reads ANQGSEA. Trimming left V 3 bases short and J 7 bases short, with 13 bases between. In nucleotides, the CDR3 is TGCAGCGTTGAGGGGCAGGTAGGGAATGAGCAGTTCTTC. This encodes CSVEGQVGNEQFF.

This clonotype was detected only a few times. The chain uses TRBV6-1 and TRBJ1-6, with D possibly matching TRBD1 (6 bases). The V end lost 6 bases, the J end lost 9 bases, and 12 bases lay between the germline ends. The CDR3 totals 13 residues. Germline-derived CDR1 and CDR2 are MNHNS and SASEGT. CDR3 sequence: CASRTGFGSPLHF. DNA for the CDR3: TGTGCCAGCAGAACAGGGTTCGGTTCACCCCTCCACTTT.

The sample holds a few counts of this clonotype. The genes are TRBV25-1 and TRBJ2-3, with TRBD1 identical over 10 bases. The CDR3 consists of 16 residues. The V segment lost 0 bases and the J segment 8 bases; nucleotides outside the gene matches: 8. CDR1 and CDR2 from the germline V gene are MGHDK and SYGVNS. The DNA of the CDR3 is TGTGCCAGCAGTGAATACAGGACAGGGGGTACCGGTACGCAGTATTTT. Translated, it gives CASSEYRTGGTGTQYF.

This clonotype was detected a few times. Here the CDR3 DNA reads TGCAGTGCGGCGACCGGACGGCCCCCCCCGGGGAATGAGCAGTTCTTC. Translated: CSAATGRPPPGNEQFF. The V call is TRBV20-1, the J call TRBJ2-1, with D tentatively TRBD2 (5 bases). The germline V gene has CDR1 DFQATT and CDR2 SNEGSKA (reference sequence). This CDR3 spans 16 amino acids. The ends were cut back, 6 bases at V and 7 bases at J, with 25 bases in the middle.

The CDR3, as DNA: TGTGCCAGCAGCTCGCGGGGAATGACAGGGAGACCAGAAGCTTTCTTT. Protein: CASSSRGMTGRPEAFF. V usage is TRBV7-9 and J usage is TRBJ1-1; 7 bases map to TRBD1. The CDR3 contains 16 residues. The germline CDR1 and CDR2 sequences are SEHNR and FQNEAQ (reference sequence). J lost 8 bases, V lost 4 bases, and 16 bases had no gene match.

A word on this clonotype: Because the CDR3's place on the DNA is in doubt, the DNA is left out and the CDR3 is given as listed by TCRdb. The chain employs TRBV18 and TRBJ2-7; the table names TRBD2, a call not compared with the DNA. The CDR3 has 13 residues if both end residues are counted. Germline V gene sequence: CDR1 KGHSH, CDR2 LQKENI. CDR3 protein: CASSPSGREGQYF.

The rearrangement joins TRBV14 to TRBJ1-1; possible D gene TRBD1, 6 bases. The CDR3 sequence is 15 residues long. Germline V gives CDR1 SGHDN, CDR2 FVKESK. Trimming removed 6 bases from V and 1 base from J, with 15 bases in between. CDR3 nucleotides: TGTGCCAGCAGAGCACTTAGGGGGGCGAACACTGAAGCTTTCTTT. It translates to CASRALRGANTEAFF.